This entry features one T cell receptor beta chain sequence. Researchers made TCR beta libraries by using iRepertoire HTBI primers and running Arm-PCR on CDR3 regions. TCRdb passed the multiplex PCR reads through MiXCR, listing each CDR3 protein once. The table shows around 400,000 distinct CDR3 sequences, with roughly 16% occurring only once. Time point of the sample: newly diagnosed GD, antithyroid drugs for less than 3 months. Isolated PBMC RNA provided the starting material for the TCR library. Approximately 8.2-milliliter peripheral blood samples went into EDTA tubes. The data belong to a study of regulatory T cells in long-lasting Graves disease. The TCR originated in a female donor with Graves disease. The material was peripheral blood mononuclear cells (PBMCs), obtained at new diagnosis, from a patient treated with antithyroid drugs.

The CDR3 is CASSYPNGQALSNQPQHF. The CDR3 region has the DNA TGTGCCAGCAGTTACCCCAACGGACAGGCCCTTAGCAATCAGCCCCAGCATTTT. This chain links TRBV6-2 or TRBV6-3 with TRBJ1-5; TRBD1 aligns across 7 bases. V lost 2 bases to trimming and J lost 0 bases; unmatched junction nucleotides: 10. The CDR3 totals 18 residues. The germline gives CDR1 MNHEY, CDR2 SVGEGT.